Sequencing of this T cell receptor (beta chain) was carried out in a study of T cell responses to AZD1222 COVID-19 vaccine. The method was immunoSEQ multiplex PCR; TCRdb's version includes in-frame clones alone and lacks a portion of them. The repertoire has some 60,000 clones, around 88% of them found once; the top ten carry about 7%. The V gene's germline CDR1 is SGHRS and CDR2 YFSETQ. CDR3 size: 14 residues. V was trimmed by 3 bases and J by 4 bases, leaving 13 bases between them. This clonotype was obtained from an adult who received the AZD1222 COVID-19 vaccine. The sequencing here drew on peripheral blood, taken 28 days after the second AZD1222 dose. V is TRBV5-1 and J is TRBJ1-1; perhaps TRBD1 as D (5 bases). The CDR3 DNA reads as TGCGCCAGCAGCTCTAGGGGAGTAGGCACTGAAGCTTTCTTT. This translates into CASSSRGVGTEAFF.